This entry concerns a single T cell receptor (beta chain). This table comes from immunoSEQ multiplex PCR, and its TCRdb copy is limited to in-frame clones, with some not included. The sample holds around 85,000 clones, about 90% seen once. This specimen belongs to a study of T cell changes during pregnancy in multiple sclerosis. V shed 1 base and J 3 bases; nucleotides not matched to a gene: 6. Germline V lookup: CDR1 SEHNR, CDR2 FQNEAQ (reference sequence). This CDR3 is 16 amino acids long. The chain recombines TRBV7-9 with TRBJ2-3; 8 nucleotides align to TRBD2. The source was PBMCs, collected in the first trimester of pregnancy. The sequence was obtained from a female donor in good health, serving as a control in a pregnancy study. Some clones in this sample may be carry-over from other donors' samples. The chain's CDR3 is CASSLGLSGITDTQYF. The CDR3 bases are TGTGCCAGCAGCTTAGGTCTTAGCGGGATAACAGATACGCAGTATTTT.